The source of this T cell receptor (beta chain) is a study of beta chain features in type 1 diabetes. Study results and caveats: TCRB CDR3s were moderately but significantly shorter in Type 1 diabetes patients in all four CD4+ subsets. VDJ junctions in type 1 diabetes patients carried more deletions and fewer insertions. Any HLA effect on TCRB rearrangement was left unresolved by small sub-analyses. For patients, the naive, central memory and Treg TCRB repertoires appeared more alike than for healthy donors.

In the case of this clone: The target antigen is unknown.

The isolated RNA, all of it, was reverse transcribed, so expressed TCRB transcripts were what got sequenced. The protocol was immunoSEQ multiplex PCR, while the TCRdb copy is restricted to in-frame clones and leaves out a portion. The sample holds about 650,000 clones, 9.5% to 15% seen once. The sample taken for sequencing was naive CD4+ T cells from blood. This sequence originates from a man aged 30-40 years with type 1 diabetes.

This chain's CDR3 is CSVGQGTGLATGELFF. Written as DNA, the CDR3 is TGCAGCGTTGGACAAGGGACAGGGCTAGCCACCGGGGAGCTGTTTTTT. The rearrangement uses TRBV29-1 and TRBJ2-2; 9 bases agree with TRBD1. The CDR3 consists of 16 residues. V shed 4 bases, J shed 4 bases, and the junction held 10 bases outside the gene matches. CDR1 SQVTM and CDR2 ANQGSEA come from the germline V gene.